This TCR beta chain came from a study of shared clonotypes between healthy human individuals (dated by TCRdb to the early 2020s). A note on the overall study: A couple of women and three men aged 18 to 49 years were included in the cohort. Between about 0.9 and 8.9 billion PBMCs per donor were obtained by leukapheresis. The study deeply sequenced blood TCR repertoires of about five healthy adults to estimate repertoire size and the extent of clonotype sharing between individuals. For each donor, three plates each were used for CD4 naive and CD4 memory, two plates were used for CD8 naive, and one plate was used for CD8 memory. To increase sequencing depth and limit assay-specific biases, TCR repertoire library preparation and sequencing were carried out by different laboratories using diverse techniques.

Notes on this clone: Its antigen is still unknown. Per-base qualities were not stored, and no clone one base away is much larger.

What the authors observed across the whole study: Pairwise subsampling indicated that sequencing depth was expected to affect the degree of clonotype sharing among donors. Because the study included a small number of donors, the genetic and exposure-history diversity represented was limited. When a handful of donors were compared, the shared fraction of clonotypes was about 5% for naive CD4, roughly 3.4% for naive CD8, 2.3% for memory CD4, and less than 0.5% for memory CD8. Larger estimated clonotype richness was generally found for naive subsets than for memory subsets. Even with the large sequencing depth, rarefaction of the sorted-subset datasets indicated that sequencing was incomplete. Compared with non-shared clonotypes, clonotypes shared by all four sorted-subset donors had higher generation probabilities. Sampling was restricted to blood, and TCR repertoires in tissue are likely to differ from TCR repertoires in blood.

CD8 naive samples consisted of CD45RO-negative cells that were positively selected for CCR7, yielding a CD45RA+CCR7+ population without TemRA cells. The donors were healthy, HIV-negative adults who had no recently reported acute infections or vaccinations. Only Caucasian adults living in Nashville, Tennessee, USA were represented among the donors. After blood collection by leukapheresis, PBMCs were isolated using Ficoll-Histopaque density gradient centrifugation and then cryopreserved in the vapor phase of liquid nitrogen. Purity and quantity of every magnetically sorted T cell population were checked by analytical flow cytometry. From each sorted fraction, genomic DNA was isolated and quantified by UV absorbance on a Nanodrop 2000c. From V the trimming removes 5 bases and from J it removes 3 bases, while the gene matches leave 8 bases of the junction unaccounted for. CDR1 is given as PRHDT and CDR2 as FYEKMQ, both from the germline V gene (reference sequence). The CDR3 goes from the cysteine to the phenylalanine over 15 residues. Only the CDR3 portion is preserved as DNA: 45 bases, with reading frame beginning at the first base.

Using the deep immunoSEQ assay, multiplex PCR amplified TCR CDR3 regions from genomic DNA. Genomic DNA extracted from each cell subset was distributed evenly over all wells of several immunoSEQ 96-well plates, and each plate served as one replicate. For sorted subsets, around 0.2 ug of genomic DNA, equivalent to 25,000 to 35,000 T cell genomes, went into each replicate PCR. Purified libraries were measured with a Qubit 3.0 fluorometer, size-checked on a Bioanalyzer 2100, and measured again with the KAPA Library Quantification kit. A separate single-read 150-cycle Illumina NextSeq 550 flow cell was used to sequence each immunoSEQ 96-well plate. For the original study's pipeline: Because the immunoSEQ output included only junctional sequences and no quality scores, the filtering could not be the same as the filtering used for full-length reads. Sequences were annotated with PyIR, a Python wrapper for IgBLAST v1.9, and V/J genes and CDR3 were assigned using IMGT germline references. Reads were filtered out if the reads had weak V/J assignments (E-value above 1e-6), no CDR3, stop codons, out-of-frame junctions, or ambiguous translated residues. V3J clonotypes were defined as sequences sharing the same inferred V gene, J gene, and CDR3 amino acid sequence. The percentage overlap between two repertoires was calculated by dividing the number of shared unique clonotypes by the size of the smaller repertoire. Three approaches were used to assess repertoire richness: RTK rarefaction, the Chao1 estimator, and Recon v2.1 estimates of unobserved clonotypes. For all TCRbeta clonotypes obtained by the gDNA method from a few donors, generation probabilities were computed with OLGA. The clones in this table, taken by TCRdb from immuneACCESS, are in-frame only. Not every clone is retained; where verified, under half of the shortfall comes from an unresolved V gene, and the cause of the rest is unknown. The DNA gave D and trimming, while V, J and clone size come from that table. For this sample there are about 2 million clones; over 85% appear just once. The biggest ten clones account for approximately 1.2% of the sample.

Source material: naive CD8+ T cells sorted from blood. Explained via the paper, the cell subset or site label denotes: CD45RA+CCR7+. The V gene is TRBV13 and the J gene is TRBJ2-7; 9 nucleotides in the junction match TRBD1. The receptor was isolated from a man aged 18 to 29 in good health. The CDR3 amino acid sequence is: CASSSSGTGHYEQYF. The nucleotides are TGTGCCAGCAGCAGTTCCGGGACAGGGCACTACGAGCAGTACTTC.